This T cell receptor (beta chain) derives from a study of T cell repertoires in cytomegalovirus infection. Across the study: Public TCR beta signature analysis indicated the presence of both CMV infection and matching HLA type.

Per germline, CDR1 SGHVS and CDR2 FNYEAQ. CDR3 length equals 16 residues. V lost 3 bases to trimming and J lost 1 base, with 16 bases between them. This clonotype was recorded at least ten times. What it recognizes is unknown. TCRdb recomputed calls from the reads with MiXCR, one row per CDR3 protein. The table has 900,000 to 950,000 distinct CDR3 sequences, 31% seen once; the top ten hold 10% to 15%. Specimen: cultured CD8+ T cells from PBMCs, collected from culture after CMV antigen stimulation. V usage is TRBV7-6 and J usage is TRBJ2-7; tentatively, D is TRBD1 or TRBD2 (5 bases each). This receptor was obtained from a human donor in good health (CMV status not recorded). Some clones in this sample may be carry-over from other donors' samples. This CDR3 is CASSFGRDSLSYEQYV. CDR3 bases: TGTGCCAGCAGCTTTGGGAGAGACAGCTTATCCTACGAGCAGTACGTC.